Shown below are 20 T cell receptor beta chains from a single sample sequenced in a study of cytomegalovirus exposure and HLA in healthy donors (dated by TCRdb to about 2017). Receptors were amplified or captured by the immunoSEQ multiplex PCR assay. For the multiplex PCR, a mixture combining 60 forward primers for TCR Vbeta segments and 13 reverse primers for TCR Jbeta segments was used. TCRdb re-hosts the immuneACCESS table, in-frame sequences only. Its copies lack some clones; in the studies checked, an unresolved V gene accounts for under half of them, and the cause for the rest is not known. Here the sample has more than 45,000 clones; 70% to 80% occur a single time. The biggest ten clones account for approximately 2.5% of the sample. The material sequenced was PBMCs. The receptors come from a woman between 40 and 55 years old in good health and CMV-seropositive.

This chain links TRBV5-5 with TRBJ1-5; weak D call: TRBD1 (5 bases). CDR3 size: 14 residues. V was pared by 3 bases and J by 2 bases, with 9 bases between. The germline V gene encodes CDR1 SGHKS and CDR2 YYEKEE (reference sequence). CDR3 loop: CASSSGWGNQPQHF. The CDR3 nucleotides read TGTGCCAGCAGCTCAGGGTGGGGCAATCAGCCCCAGCATTTT.

The rearrangement joins TRBV6-1 to TRBJ2-3, with D maybe TRBD2 (7 bases). Germline V gene sequence: CDR1 MNHNS, CDR2 SASEGT. V gave up 3 bases and J gave up 0 bases, with 16 bases separating them. The CDR3 runs 17 residues. This chain's CDR3 is CASSDIPGGPSTDTQYF. The CDR3 nucleotides read TGTGCCAGCAGTGATATCCCGGGGGGCCCTAGCACAGATACGCAGTATTTT.

There are a few counts of this clone. The chain has TRBV11-2 and TRBJ1-1; maybe TRBD1 (6 bases). Trimming cost V 6 bases and J 7 bases, with 21 bases left between them. Germline V lookup: CDR1 SGHAT, CDR2 FQNNGV. The CDR3 consists of 15 residues. The DNA for the CDR3 is TGTGCCAGCAGGCCCTCGGGGGGGCAAATAATTGAAGCTTTCTTT. Protein sequence: CASRPSGGQIIEAFF. The full variable domain, rest sourced from reference TRBV11-2 and TRBJ1-1, is EAGVAQSPRYKIIEKRQSVAFWCNPISGHATLYWYQQILGQGPKLLIQFQNNGVVDDSQLPKDRFSAERLKGVDSTLKIQPAKLEDSAVYLCASRPSGGQIIEAFFGQGTRLTVV.

This clone was counted a few times. This chain connects TRBV7-9 to TRBJ2-1; TRBD2 aligns across 9 bases. This CDR3 has 15 amino acids. Germline V lookup: CDR1 SEHNR, CDR2 FQNEAQ (reference sequence). V lost 5 bases to trimming and J lost 1 base; unmatched junction nucleotides: 3. CDR3 protein: CASSLLAGSYNEQFF. DNA of the CDR3: TGTGCCAGCAGCCTCCTAGCGGGATCCTACAATGAGCAGTTCTTC.

This clone was observed a handful of times. This sequence joins TRBV29-1 and TRBJ2-3; 7 bases are shared with TRBD1. V shed 0 bases, J shed 0 bases, and the junction held 6 bases outside the gene matches. The V gene's germline CDR1 is SQVTM and CDR2 ANQGSEA. The CDR3 is 16 residues long. CDR3: CSVEDQSTGSTDTQYF. The CDR3 DNA is TGCAGCGTTGAAGATCAATCGACAGGGAGCACAGATACGCAGTATTTT.

The gene calls are TRBV4-1 and TRBJ1-2; 9 bases are a match to TRBD1. Germline CDR1 MGHRA, CDR2 YSYEKL. Trimming removed 4 bases from V and 2 bases from J; junction bases left unmatched: 14. This CDR3 is 18 amino acids long. CDR3 in DNA: TGCGCCAGCAGCCCCACCGGGACAGGGAATTTAGGAAACTATGGCTACACCTTC. This encodes CASSPTGTGNLGNYGYTF.

The chain couples TRBV29-1 to TRBJ1-2, with TRBD1 as a possible D gene (5 bases). The germline gives CDR1 SQVTM, CDR2 ANQGSEA. CDR3 size: 12 residues. V was clipped by 5 bases and J by 4 bases, with 11 bases between them. The CDR3 bases are TGCAGCGTTTTCCAGGGTCCCTATGGCTACACCTTC. Encoded protein: CSVFQGPYGYTF.

The chain combines TRBV11-2 with TRBJ1-1; TRBD1 aligns across 9 bases. The junction had 5 bases not matched to a gene; V was cut back by 4 bases and J by 5 bases. CDR1 and CDR2 from the germline V gene are SGHAT and FQNNGV. CDR3 length: 14 amino acids. The CDR3 sequence is CASSSRTGETEAFF. DNA of the CDR3: TGTGCCAGCAGCTCCCGGACAGGGGAAACTGAAGCTTTCTTT.

The chain has TRBV5-1 and TRBJ2-7; 7 nucleotides align to TRBD1. The CDR3 runs to 13 residues. Germline V gene data show CDR1 as SGHRS and CDR2 as YFSETQ. After removal of 4 bases from V and 1 base from J, the junction contained 2 bases not matched to a gene. For the CDR3, the DNA is TGCGCCAGCAGCATGACAGGGTCCTACGAGCAGTACTTC. As protein: CASSMTGSYEQYF.

The chain recombines TRBV2 with TRBJ1-5, with 7 bases aligning to TRBD1. The CDR3 length is 15 residues. The germline CDR1 and CDR2 sequences are SNHLY and FYNNEI. V gave up 4 bases and J gave up 0 bases; unmatched junction bases: 3. The CDR3 DNA sequence: TGTGCCAGCAGTGCCGGGACAGTTAGCAATCAGCCCCAGCATTTT. The encoded protein is CASSAGTVSNQPQHF.

The chain combines TRBV2 with TRBJ1-1; maybe TRBD1 (5 bases). Per the germline V gene, CDR1 is SNHLY and CDR2 is FYNNEI. The CDR3 consists of 13 residues. With 8 bases removed from V and 3 bases from J, the gap between germline ends came to 13 bases. This CDR3 is CASVRTGYTEAFF. CDR3 in DNA: TGTGCCAGCGTGCGAACAGGATACACTGAAGCTTTCTTT.

V gene TRBV7-2 combines with J gene TRBJ1-2; 8 bases are shared with TRBD1. CDR1 SGHTA and CDR2 FQGNSA come from the germline V gene. The CDR3 runs to 15 residues. The ends lost 5 bases at V and 2 bases at J; junction bases unmatched: 7. The CDR3, as DNA: TGTGCCAGCAGCCTGGGGACAGGCGGCAACTATGGCTACACCTTC. Its translation: CASSLGTGGNYGYTF.

The chain recombines TRBV6-5 with TRBJ2-2; the D gene is possibly TRBD1 (5 bases). The CDR3 sequence is 14 residues long. Germline V gene data show CDR1 as MNHEY and CDR2 as SVGAGI. V was cut by 4 bases and J by 5 bases, with 11 bases left in between. The CDR3 sequence: CASSFPQGTGELFF. CDR3 coding DNA: TGTGCCAGCAGTTTCCCTCAGGGAACCGGGGAGCTGTTTTTT.

V and J are TRBV7-9 and TRBJ2-7, with D possibly matching TRBD2 (6 bases). The length of the CDR3 is 14 residues. The V end was cut by 5 bases, the J end by 6 bases, with 17 bases between. Germline V gene sequence: CDR1 SEHNR, CDR2 FQNEAQ (reference sequence). CDR3 DNA sequence: TGTGCCAGCAGCCAGGATGGGGGGAATTTCGAGCAGTACTTC. Translation gives CASSQDGGNFEQYF.

The V gene is TRBV11-2, the J gene TRBJ2-4, with D hard to call. The V gene lost 4 bases and the J gene lost 0 bases, with 7 bases spanning the gap. Germline V gene data show CDR1 as SGHAT and CDR2 as FQNNGV. This CDR3 region has 14 residues. The CDR3 protein is CASSSRLAKNIQYF. Written as DNA, the CDR3 is TGTGCCAGCAGCTCGCGGTTAGCCAAAAACATTCAGTACTTC.

This sequence joins TRBV11-2 and TRBJ2-7, with 9 bases matching TRBD2. The CDR3 is 14 residues long. Germline CDR1 SGHAT, CDR2 FQNNGV. V shed 5 bases, J shed 2 bases, and the junction held 4 bases outside the gene matches. The CDR3, as DNA: TGTGCCAGCAGCACGACTAGCGGTACCTACGAGCAGTACTTC. Protein: CASSTTSGTYEQYF.

In this sample, this clone turned up a few times. V gene TRBV7-2 combines with J gene TRBJ1-1, with D uncertain. This CDR3 is built from 15 residues. The germline V and J ends were trimmed by 2 bases and 6 bases, with 16 bases remaining between them. Germline-derived CDR1 and CDR2 are SGHTA and FQGNSA. The chain's CDR3 is CASSLTAGSAAEAFF. As DNA, the CDR3 is TGTGCCAGCAGCTTAACGGCTGGAAGCGCTGCTGAAGCTTTCTTT.

The rearrangement joins TRBV7-2 to TRBJ1-3; D is undetermined. The length of the CDR3 is 13 residues. Germline CDR1 SGHTA, CDR2 FQGNSA. V was shortened by 5 bases and J by 7 bases, with 12 bases between the two germline ends. DNA for the CDR3: TGTGCCAGCAGCACCTTTCAGAGGAACACCATATATTTT. Its translation is CASSTFQRNTIYF. Filled out from reference TRBV7-2 and TRBJ1-3, the complete variable domain reads GAGVSQSPSNKVTEKGKDVELRCDPISGHTALYWYRQSLGQGLEFLIYFQGNSAPDKSGLPSDRFSAERTGGSVSTLTIQRTQQEDSAVYLCASSTFQRNTIYFGEGSWLTVV.

This chain uses TRBV15 with TRBJ1-5, with 7 bases that match TRBD1. This CDR3 region has 15 residues. With 0 bases clipped from V and 5 bases from J, the junction kept 4 bases outside the gene matches. Germline CDR1 is LNHNV and CDR2 is YYDKDF (reference sequence). This chain's CDR3 is CATSREGDSHQPQHF. As DNA, the CDR3 is TGTGCCACCAGCAGAGAAGGGGACAGTCATCAGCCCCAGCATTTT.

The genes are TRBV19 and TRBJ1-5, with a possible D match to TRBD1 (5 bases). V was cut by 6 bases and J by 9 bases, with 18 bases left in between. The CDR3 loop spans 14 amino acids. Germline V gives CDR1 LNHDA, CDR2 SQIVND (reference sequence). The CDR3 nucleotides read TGTGCCAGTAGCGACGGGTCCAAAAGGGGGCCCCAGCATTTT. Its protein is CASSDGSKRGPQHF.